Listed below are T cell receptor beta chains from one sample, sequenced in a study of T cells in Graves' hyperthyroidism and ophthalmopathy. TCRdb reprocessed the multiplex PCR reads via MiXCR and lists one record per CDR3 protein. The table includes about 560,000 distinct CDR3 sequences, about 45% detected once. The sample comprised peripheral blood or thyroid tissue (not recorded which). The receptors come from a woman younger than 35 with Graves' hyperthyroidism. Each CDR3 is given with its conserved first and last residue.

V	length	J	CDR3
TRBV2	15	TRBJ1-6	CASSEAGTGISPLHF
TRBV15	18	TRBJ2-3	CASAPGLAGLAFTDTQYF
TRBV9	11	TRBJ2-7	CASSPNREQYF
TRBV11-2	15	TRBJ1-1	CASSSTPRPNTEAFF
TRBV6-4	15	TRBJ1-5	CASSDRQGFNQPQHF
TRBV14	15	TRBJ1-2	CASSQGQKVDYGYTF
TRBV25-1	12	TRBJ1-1	CASFPMNTEAFF
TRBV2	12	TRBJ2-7	CASRTGVYEQYF
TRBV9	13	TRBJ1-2	CASSAEPRGGYTF
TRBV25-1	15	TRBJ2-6	CASSLKGAGANVLTF
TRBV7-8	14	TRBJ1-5	CASSLSYSNQPQHF
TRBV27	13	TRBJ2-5	CASSARSPTEQYF
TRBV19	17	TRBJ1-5	CASSIGLWRISNQPQHF
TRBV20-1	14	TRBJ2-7	CSARDSRYPYEQYF
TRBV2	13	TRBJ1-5	CASSGRGNQPQHF
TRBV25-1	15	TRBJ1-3	CASSESGGSGNTIYF
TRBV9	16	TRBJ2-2	CASSPRSGREGGELFF
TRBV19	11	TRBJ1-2	CASNDWDGYTF
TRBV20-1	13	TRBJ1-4	CSARDSPNEELFF
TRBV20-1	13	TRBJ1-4	CSAKDRRREELFF
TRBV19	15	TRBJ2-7	CASSITPEGSYEQYF
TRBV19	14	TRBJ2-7	CASENRDRAYEQYF
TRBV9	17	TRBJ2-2	CASSFGVQGWNTGELFF
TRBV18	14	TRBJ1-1	CASTLTQVNTEAFF
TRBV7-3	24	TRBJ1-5	CASSWGPRDTQYFGPGTRDQPQHF
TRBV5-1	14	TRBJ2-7	CASSLVVNSYEQYF
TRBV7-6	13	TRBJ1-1	CASSEDRGREAFF
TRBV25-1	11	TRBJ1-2	CALVSYYGYTF
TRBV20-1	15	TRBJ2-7	CSASETRQGMNEQYF
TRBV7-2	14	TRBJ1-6	CASSLEGAGSPLHF
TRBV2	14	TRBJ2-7	CASSEASGPYEQYF
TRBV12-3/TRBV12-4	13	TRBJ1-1	CASRQPGGTEAFF
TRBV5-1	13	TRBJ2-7	CASSAGQGGEQYF
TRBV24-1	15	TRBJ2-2	CATSDSGHTGGELFF
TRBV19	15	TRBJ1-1	CASSKLQLMNTEAFF
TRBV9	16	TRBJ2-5	CASSVTSGGSGETQYF
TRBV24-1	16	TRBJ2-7	CAISDLGRHSDNEQYF
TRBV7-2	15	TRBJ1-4	CASSSGAPTNEKLFF
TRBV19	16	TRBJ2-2	CASSNNGARATGELFF
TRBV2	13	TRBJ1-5	CASSLGRRASQHF
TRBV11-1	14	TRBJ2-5	CASNPRGIKETQYF
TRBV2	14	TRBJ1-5	CASSLSASNQPQHF
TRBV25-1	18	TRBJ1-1	CASSFATVAGPPNTEAFF
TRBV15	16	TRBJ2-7	CATSRGFRDASYEQYF
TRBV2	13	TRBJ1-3	CASSEPGLRTIYF
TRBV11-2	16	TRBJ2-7	CASSLASGEGGYEQYF
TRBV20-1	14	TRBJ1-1	CSARKGALSTEAFF
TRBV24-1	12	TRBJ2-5	CATGQGEVTQYF
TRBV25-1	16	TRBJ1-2	CASSPGQGRDIGGYTF
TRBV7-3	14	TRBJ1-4	CASSLARGREKLFF
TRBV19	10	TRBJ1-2	CATSEYGYTF